The 15 T cell receptor beta chains presented below share a single source sample, sequenced in a study of cytomegalovirus exposure and HLA in healthy donors (dated 2017 in TCRdb). Library method: the immunoSEQ multiplex PCR assay. For the multiplex PCR, a mixture combining 60 forward primers for TCR Vbeta segments and 13 reverse primers for TCR Jbeta segments was used. Held by TCRdb, this immuneACCESS table contains in-frame sequences only and omits some clones. Under half of the omission traces to an unresolved V gene where checked; the cause of the rest is unknown. For this sample there are some 110,000 clones; about two thirds appear just once. About 9% of the sample lies in the top ten. Sequencing was carried out using PBMCs. These receptors were collected from a young man in good health and CMV-seropositive.

The genes are TRBV11-2 and TRBJ2-4; possibly TRBD2 for D (5 bases). CDR1 is SGHAT and CDR2 is FQNNGV in the germline V gene. V lost 5 bases, J lost 0 bases, and 8 bases lay in between. There are 14 residues in the CDR3. The CDR3 DNA sequence: TGTGCCAGCAGCCCCGGGGTAGCCAAAAACATTCAGTACTTC. Protein: CASSPGVAKNIQYF.

The chain employs TRBV4-3 and TRBJ1-5; no definite D call. Between the trimmed V and J ends, which lost 1 base and 1 base, there was a span of 8 bases. Germline V gene lookup returns CDR1 LGHNA and CDR2 YSLEER. This CDR3 is 15 amino acids long. This chain's CDR3 is CASSQGHLSNQPQHF. In DNA, the CDR3 is TGCGCCAGCAGCCAAGGACATCTAAGCAATCAGCCCCAGCATTTT.

The rearrangement uses TRBV4-1 and TRBJ2-4; D gene unclear. Trimming shortened V by 1 base and J by 0 bases, and 16 bases separated the two germline ends. Germline V gene data show CDR1 as MGHRA and CDR2 as YSYEKL. This CDR3 has 18 residues. This chain's CDR3 is CASSQGIVTELAKNIQYF. DNA for the CDR3: TGCGCCAGCAGCCAAGGAATCGTTACCGAACTAGCCAAAAACATTCAGTACTTC.

This clone was detected only once. This chain uses TRBV19 with TRBJ2-3; 14 positions match TRBD2. J was trimmed by 0 bases and V by 3 bases; bases with no gene match: 5. This CDR3 is built from 18 residues. CDR1 LNHDA and CDR2 SQIVND come from the germline V gene (reference sequence). The CDR3 region is CASSMGTSGRTSTDTQYF. The CDR3 DNA sequence: TGTGCCAGTAGTATGGGGACTAGCGGGAGAACAAGCACAGATACGCAGTATTTT.

The chain is built from TRBV19 and TRBJ2-5, with unresolved D. This CDR3 region has 15 residues. Germline CDR1 and CDR2: LNHDA and SQIVND (reference sequence). Deletions cut 3 bases from V and 2 bases from J, with 13 bases between. In DNA form, the CDR3 reads TGTGCCAGTAGTATCAACAAGAGGTATCAAGAGACCCAGTACTTC. It specifies CASSINKRYQETQYF.

This clone occurred a few times. The junction differs from germline at one of its ends, possibly a read error. The V and J genes are TRBV7-7 and TRBJ1-2; D is perhaps TRBD1 (5 bases). Germline V CDR1 and CDR2: SSHAT, FNYEAQ (reference sequence). This CDR3 is 13 amino acids long. CDR3 residues: CASSPAGLYGYTF. The CDR3 DNA follows: TGTGCTAGCAGCCCAGCGGGACTCTATGGCTACACCTTC. The entire variable domain, with the rest obtained from reference TRBV7-7 and TRBJ1-2, is as follows: GAGVSQSPRYKVTKRGQDVTLRCDPISSHATLYWYQQALGQGPEFLTYFNYEAQPDKSGLPSDRFSAERPEGSISTLTIQRTEQRDSAMYRCASSPAGLYGYTFGSGTRLTVV.

The gene calls are TRBV18 and TRBJ1-3; D call uncertain. The CDR3 extends over 15 amino acids. Germline-derived CDR1 and CDR2 are KGHSH and LQKENI. Trimming stripped 3 bases from V and 4 bases from J, with 13 bases between. CDR3 residues: CASSPLSLEGNTIYF. The CDR3 coding sequence is TGTGCCAGCTCACCCCTGAGTTTGGAGGGAAACACCATATATTTT.

This chain links TRBV29-1 with TRBJ1-5; TRBD1 matches 12 bases. From germline, CDR1 is SQVTM and CDR2 ANQGSEA. This CDR3 comprises 17 residues. After removal of 4 bases from V and 9 bases from J, the junction contained 16 bases not matched to a gene. The CDR3 spells CSVVKMGTGGPNSPQHF. The CDR3 DNA follows: TGCAGCGTTGTAAAGATGGGGACAGGGGGCCCCAATTCGCCCCAGCATTTT.

The chain is built from TRBV5-1 and TRBJ1-1; unclear D gene. The CDR3 has 13 amino acids. V shed 2 bases and J shed 0 bases, with 5 bases lying between them. Germline CDR1 and CDR2: SGHRS and YFSETQ. The DNA for the CDR3 is TGCGCCAGCAGCTTCACAATGAACACTGAAGCTTTCTTT. Residues: CASSFTMNTEAFF.

The CDR3 nucleotides are TGCAGCGTTGATTCCGGGACCGGGGAGCTGTTTTTT. Encoded protein: CSVDSGTGELFF. The chain joins TRBV29-1 to TRBJ2-2; D remains unclear. The CDR3 is 12 amino acids. In germline, CDR1 is SQVTM, CDR2 ANQGSEA. Trimming took 3 bases from V and 5 from J, leaving 7 bases between them.

The chain recombines TRBV27 with TRBJ2-6; 7 bases are a match to TRBD2. The J segment lost 2 bases and the V segment lost 6 bases, leaving 7 bases of the junction unmatched. This CDR3 is built from 16 residues. Germline CDR1 MNHEY, CDR2 SMNVEV (reference sequence). DNA of the CDR3: TGTGCCAGCAGCTCTCGGGGGAGGGCTGGGGCCAACGTCCTGACTTTC. It specifies CASSSRGRAGANVLTF.

The chain recombines TRBV6-5 with TRBJ2-3; no definite D call. The V and J ends lost 4 bases and 7 bases respectively, with 12 bases between them. CDR3 length: 13 residues. Germline loops: CDR1 MNHEY, CDR2 SVGAGI. The CDR3 coding sequence is TGTGCCAGCAGTTCCGCCCGAGTCAATACGCAGTATTTT. Its translation is CASSSARVNTQYF.

The rearrangement joins TRBV6-6 to TRBJ1-6, with TRBD1 matching 9 bases. CDR1 is MNHNY and CDR2 is SVGAGI in the germline V gene (reference sequence). With V trimmed by 6 bases and J by 7 bases, 10 bases remained unmatched. The CDR3 has 16 residues. CDR3 residues: CASRKNRDRENSPLHF. The CDR3 bases are TGTGCCAGCAGGAAAAACCGGGACAGGGAGAATTCACCCCTCCACTTT.

This chain joins TRBV7-3 and TRBJ2-2; 7 bases are a match to TRBD1. Germline loops: CDR1 SGHTA, CDR2 FQGTGA. The CDR3 contains 16 residues. Losses at the gene ends were 5 bases for V and 5 bases for J; bases not matched to a gene: 11. The CDR3 loop reads CASSESHLQGTGELFF. CDR3 nucleotides: TGTGCCAGCAGCGAAAGCCATTTACAGGGGACCGGGGAGCTGTTTTTT.

The gene calls are TRBV30 and TRBJ2-7; the match to TRBD2 covers 12 bases. Germline CDR1 GTSNPN, CDR2 SVGIG (reference sequence). V shed 5 bases and J 6 bases; nucleotides not matched to a gene: 11. The CDR3 is 15 amino acids. CDR3 sequence (DNA): TGTGCCTGGTATCCCAGACTAGCGGGGGACTCCGAGCAGTACTTC. Encoded protein: CAWYPRLAGDSEQYF.